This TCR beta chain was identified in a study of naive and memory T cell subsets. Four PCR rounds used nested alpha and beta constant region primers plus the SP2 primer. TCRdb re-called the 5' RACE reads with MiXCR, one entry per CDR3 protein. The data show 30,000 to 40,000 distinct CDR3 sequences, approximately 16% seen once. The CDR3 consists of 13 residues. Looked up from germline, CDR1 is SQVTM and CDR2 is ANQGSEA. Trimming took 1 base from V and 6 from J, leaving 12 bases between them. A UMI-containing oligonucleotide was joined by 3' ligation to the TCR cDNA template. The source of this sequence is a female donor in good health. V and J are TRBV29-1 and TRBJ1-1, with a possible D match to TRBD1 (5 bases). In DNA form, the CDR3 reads TGCAGCGTTGAAGCAGGGATTAGCTCTGAAGCTTTCTTT. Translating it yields CSVEAGISSEAFF.